The T cell receptor (beta chain) under discussion was sequenced for a study of shared clonotypes between healthy human individuals. Overall study findings and caveats: Lower generation probabilities were found for non-shared clonotypes than for those shared by all four donors.

The CDR3 length is 15 residues. Per the germline V gene, CDR1 is SGHDN and CDR2 is FVKESK. Trimming left V 1 base short and J 4 bases short, with 13 bases between. The data were produced by immunoSEQ multiplex PCR, yet TCRdb's version contains in-frame clones alone and is incomplete. The sample includes around 2.5 million clones, roughly 93% of them seen just once. As to this clone: What it binds is not known.

The TCR comes from a young man in good health. Some clones in this sample may be carry-over from other donors' samples. The chain uses TRBV14 and TRBJ1-1; D possibly corresponds to TRBD1 (5 bases). Sequenced input: naive CD4+ T cells from PBMCs. Sample subset: CD45RA+ positively selected. In DNA form, the CDR3 reads TGTGCCAGCAGCCAAGCCGATTGGGGGGGCACTGAAGCTTTCTTT. As protein: CASSQADWGGTEAFF.